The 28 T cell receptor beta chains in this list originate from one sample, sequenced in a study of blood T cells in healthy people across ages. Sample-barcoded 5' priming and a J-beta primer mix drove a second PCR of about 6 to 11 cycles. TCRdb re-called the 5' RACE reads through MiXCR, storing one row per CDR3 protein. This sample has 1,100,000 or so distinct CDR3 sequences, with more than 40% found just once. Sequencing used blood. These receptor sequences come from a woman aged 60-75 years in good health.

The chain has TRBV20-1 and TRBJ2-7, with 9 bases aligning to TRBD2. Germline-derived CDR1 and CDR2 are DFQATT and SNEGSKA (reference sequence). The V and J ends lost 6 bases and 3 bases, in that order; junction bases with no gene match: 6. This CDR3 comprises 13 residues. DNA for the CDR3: TGCAGTGCACCGGGGACTAGCCGCTACGAGCAGTACTTC. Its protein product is CSAPGTSRYEQYF.

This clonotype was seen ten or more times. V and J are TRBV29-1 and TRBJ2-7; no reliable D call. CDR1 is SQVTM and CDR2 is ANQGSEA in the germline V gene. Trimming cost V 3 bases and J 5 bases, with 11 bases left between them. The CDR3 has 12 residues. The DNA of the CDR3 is TGCAGCGTTGAGAAGGGAATTGACGAGCAGTACTTC. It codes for CSVEKGIDEQYF.

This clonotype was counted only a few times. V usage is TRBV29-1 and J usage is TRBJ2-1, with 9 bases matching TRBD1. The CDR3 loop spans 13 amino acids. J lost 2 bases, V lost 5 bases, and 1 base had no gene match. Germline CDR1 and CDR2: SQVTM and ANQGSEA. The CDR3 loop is CSVRQGAYNEQFF. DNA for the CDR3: TGCAGCGTTCGACAGGGGGCCTACAATGAGCAGTTCTTC.

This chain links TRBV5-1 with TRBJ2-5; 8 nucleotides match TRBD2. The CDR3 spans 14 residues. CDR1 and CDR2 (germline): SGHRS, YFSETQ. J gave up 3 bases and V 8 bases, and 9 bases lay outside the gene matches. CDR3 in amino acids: CASSVVAGKETQYF. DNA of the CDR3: TGCGCCAGTAGCGTGGTAGCGGGGAAAGAGACCCAGTACTTC.

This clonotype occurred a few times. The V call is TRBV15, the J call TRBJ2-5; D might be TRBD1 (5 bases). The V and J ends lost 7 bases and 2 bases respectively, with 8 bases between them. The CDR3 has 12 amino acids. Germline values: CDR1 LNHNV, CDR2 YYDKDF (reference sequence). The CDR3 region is CATTRGQETQYF. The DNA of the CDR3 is TGTGCCACCACTAGGGGACAAGAGACCCAGTACTTC.

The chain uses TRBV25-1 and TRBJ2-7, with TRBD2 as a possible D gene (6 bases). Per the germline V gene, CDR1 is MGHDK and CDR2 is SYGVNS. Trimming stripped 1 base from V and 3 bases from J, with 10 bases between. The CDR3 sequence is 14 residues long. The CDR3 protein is CASSEWGVVYEQYF. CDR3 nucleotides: TGTGCCAGCAGTGAATGGGGGGTAGTCTACGAGCAGTACTTC.

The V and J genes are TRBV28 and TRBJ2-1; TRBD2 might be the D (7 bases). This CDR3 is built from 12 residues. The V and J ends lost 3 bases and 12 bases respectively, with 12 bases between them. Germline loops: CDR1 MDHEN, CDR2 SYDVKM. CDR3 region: CASSLGGARQFF. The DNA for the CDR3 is TGTGCCAGCAGTTTGGGGGGGGCAAGGCAGTTCTTC.

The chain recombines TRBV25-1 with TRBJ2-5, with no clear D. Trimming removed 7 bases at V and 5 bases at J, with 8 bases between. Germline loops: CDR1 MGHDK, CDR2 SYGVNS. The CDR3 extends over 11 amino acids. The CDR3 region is CASTQLETQYF. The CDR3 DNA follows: TGTGCCAGCACCCAGTTGGAGACCCAGTACTTC.

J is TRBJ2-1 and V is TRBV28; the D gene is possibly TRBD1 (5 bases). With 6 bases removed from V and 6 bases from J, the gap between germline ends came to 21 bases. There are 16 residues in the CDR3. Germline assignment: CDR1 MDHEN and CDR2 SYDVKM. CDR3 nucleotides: TGTGCCAGCAGCCCCTCTCCAGGGATAGGCCGCAATGAGCAGTTCTTC. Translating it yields CASSPSPGIGRNEQFF.

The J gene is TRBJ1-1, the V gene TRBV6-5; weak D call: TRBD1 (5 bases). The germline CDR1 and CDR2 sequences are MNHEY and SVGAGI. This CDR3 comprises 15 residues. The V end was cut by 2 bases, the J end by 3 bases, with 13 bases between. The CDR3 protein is CASSYMAGGDTEAFF. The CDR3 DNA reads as TGTGCCAGCAGTTACATGGCGGGAGGGGACACTGAAGCTTTCTTT.

The CDR3 region is CASSLPGTVLYEQYF. The CDR3 region has the DNA TGTGCCAGCAGTTTGCCCGGGACAGTCCTCTACGAGCAGTACTTC. V is TRBV5-6 and J is TRBJ2-7, with 7 bases aligning to TRBD1. Per the germline V gene, CDR1 is SGHDT and CDR2 is YYEEEE. V dropped 5 bases and J dropped 3; count of bases not matched to a gene: 11. The CDR3 length is 15 residues.

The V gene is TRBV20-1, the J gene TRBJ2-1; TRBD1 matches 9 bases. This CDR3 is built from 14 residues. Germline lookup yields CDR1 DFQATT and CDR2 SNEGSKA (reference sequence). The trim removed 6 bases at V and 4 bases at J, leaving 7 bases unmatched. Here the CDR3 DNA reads TGCAGTGCCCGGGACAGGGTAGTATACAATGAGCAGTTCTTC. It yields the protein CSARDRVVYNEQFF.

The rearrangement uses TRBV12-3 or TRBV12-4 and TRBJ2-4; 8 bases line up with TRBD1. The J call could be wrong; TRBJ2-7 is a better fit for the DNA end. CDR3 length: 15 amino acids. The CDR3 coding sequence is TGTGCCAGCAGTTTCCTCGACAGGGGTCCCTACGAGCAGTACTTC. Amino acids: CASSFLDRGPYEQYF.

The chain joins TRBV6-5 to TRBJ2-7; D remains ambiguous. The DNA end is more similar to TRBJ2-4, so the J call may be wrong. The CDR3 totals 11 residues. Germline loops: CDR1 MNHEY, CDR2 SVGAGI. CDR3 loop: CASSMGNIQYF. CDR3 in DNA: TGTGCCAGCAGCATGGGAAACATTCAGTACTTC.

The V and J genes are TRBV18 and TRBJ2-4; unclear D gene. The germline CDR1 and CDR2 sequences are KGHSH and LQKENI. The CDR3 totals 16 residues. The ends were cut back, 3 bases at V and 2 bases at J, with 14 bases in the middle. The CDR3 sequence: CASSPIPGRTKNIQYF. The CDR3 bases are TGTGCCAGCTCACCGATACCCGGGCGGACCAAAAACATTCAGTACTTC.

CDR3 in DNA: TGCGCCAGCACAGCGGGAGGGTACTACAATGAGCAGTTCTTC. This sequence encodes CASTAGGYYNEQFF. This chain uses TRBV5-1 with TRBJ2-1; TRBD2 agrees at 10 bases. The CDR3 spans 14 residues. CDR1 SGHRS and CDR2 YFSETQ come from the germline V gene. With V trimmed by 6 bases and J by 3 bases, 3 bases remained unmatched.

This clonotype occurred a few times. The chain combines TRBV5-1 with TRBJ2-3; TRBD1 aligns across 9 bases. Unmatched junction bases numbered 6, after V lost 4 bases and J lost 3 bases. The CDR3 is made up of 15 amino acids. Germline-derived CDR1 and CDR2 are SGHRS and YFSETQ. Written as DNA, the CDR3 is TGCGCCAGCAGCATCCGGACAGGGGAAACAGATACGCAGTATTTT. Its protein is CASSIRTGETDTQYF.

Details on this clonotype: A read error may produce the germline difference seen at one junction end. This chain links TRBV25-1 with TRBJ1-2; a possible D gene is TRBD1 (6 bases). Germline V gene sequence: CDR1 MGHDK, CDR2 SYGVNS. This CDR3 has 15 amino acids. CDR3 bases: TGTGCCAGCAGGGCAACAGGGAGGGCTAACTATGACTACACCTTC. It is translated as CASRATGRANYDYTF.

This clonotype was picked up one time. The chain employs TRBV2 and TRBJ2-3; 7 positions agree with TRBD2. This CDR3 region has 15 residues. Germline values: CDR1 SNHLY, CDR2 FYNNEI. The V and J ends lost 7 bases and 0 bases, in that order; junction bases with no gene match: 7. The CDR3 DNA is TGTGCCAGCAATGGGTGGGGGGGGAGCACAGATACGCAGTATTTT. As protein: CASNGWGGSTDTQYF.

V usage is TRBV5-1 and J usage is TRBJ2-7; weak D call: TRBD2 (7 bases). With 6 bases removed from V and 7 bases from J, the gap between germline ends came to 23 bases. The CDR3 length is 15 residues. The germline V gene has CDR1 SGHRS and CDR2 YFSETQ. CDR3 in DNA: TGCGCCAGCATGGAGGGGGGAGGGGCCTACAATGAGCAGTACTTC. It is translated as CASMEGGGAYNEQYF.

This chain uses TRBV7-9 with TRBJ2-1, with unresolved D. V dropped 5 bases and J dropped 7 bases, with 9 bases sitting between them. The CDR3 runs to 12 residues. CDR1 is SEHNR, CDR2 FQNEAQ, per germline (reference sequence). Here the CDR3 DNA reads TGTGCCAGCAGCCTCCAACGGAATGAGCAGTTCTTC. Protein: CASSLQRNEQFF.

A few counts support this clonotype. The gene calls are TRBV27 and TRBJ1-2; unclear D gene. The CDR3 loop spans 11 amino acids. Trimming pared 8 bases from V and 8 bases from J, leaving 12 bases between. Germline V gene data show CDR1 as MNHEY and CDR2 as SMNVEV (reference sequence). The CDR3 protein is CASGPTGGYTF. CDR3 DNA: TGTGCCAGCGGCCCAACTGGGGGCTACACCTTC.

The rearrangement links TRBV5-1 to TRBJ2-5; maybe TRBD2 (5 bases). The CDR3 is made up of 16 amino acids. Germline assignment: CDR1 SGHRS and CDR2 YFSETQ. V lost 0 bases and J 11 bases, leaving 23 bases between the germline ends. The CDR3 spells CASSLGSAVRSRGQYF. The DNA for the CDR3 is TGCGCCAGCAGCTTGGGTTCTGCGGTGAGGAGTCGCGGGCAGTACTTC.

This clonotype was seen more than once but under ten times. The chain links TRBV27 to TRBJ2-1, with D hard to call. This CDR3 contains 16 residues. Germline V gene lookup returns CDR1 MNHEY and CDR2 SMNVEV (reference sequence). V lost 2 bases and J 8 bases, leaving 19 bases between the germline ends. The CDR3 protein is CASSLRLVPLRDEQFF. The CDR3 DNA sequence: TGTGCCAGCAGTTTACGGCTAGTACCTCTCCGCGATGAGCAGTTCTTC.

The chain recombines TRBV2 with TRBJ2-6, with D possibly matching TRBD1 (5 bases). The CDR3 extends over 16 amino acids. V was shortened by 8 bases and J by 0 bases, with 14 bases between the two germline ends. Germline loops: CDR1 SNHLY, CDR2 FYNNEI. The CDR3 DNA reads TGTGCCAGCGGGTCATCAGGGCACTCTGGGGCCAACGTCCTGACTTTC. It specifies CASGSSGHSGANVLTF. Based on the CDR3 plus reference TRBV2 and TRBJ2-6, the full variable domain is EPEVTQTPSHQVTQMGQEVILRCVPISNHLYFYWYRQILGQKVEFLVSFYNNEISEKSEIFDDQFSVERPDGSNFTLKIRSTKLEDSAMYFCASGSSGHSGANVLTFGAGSRLTVL.

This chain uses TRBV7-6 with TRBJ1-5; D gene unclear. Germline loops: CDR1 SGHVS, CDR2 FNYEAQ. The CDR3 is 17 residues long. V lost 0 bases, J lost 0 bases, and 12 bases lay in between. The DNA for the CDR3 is TGTGCCAGCAGCTTAGCCCCCGGACGGATTAGCAATCAGCCCCAGCATTTT. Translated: CASSLAPGRISNQPQHF.

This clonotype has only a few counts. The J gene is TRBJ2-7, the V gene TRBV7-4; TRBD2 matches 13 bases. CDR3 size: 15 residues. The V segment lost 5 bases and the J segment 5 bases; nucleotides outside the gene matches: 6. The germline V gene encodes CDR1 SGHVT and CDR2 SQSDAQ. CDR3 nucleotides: TGTGCCAGCAGCCAACTAGCGGGAGGGCCTAACGAGCAGTACTTC. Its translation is CASSQLAGGPNEQYF.

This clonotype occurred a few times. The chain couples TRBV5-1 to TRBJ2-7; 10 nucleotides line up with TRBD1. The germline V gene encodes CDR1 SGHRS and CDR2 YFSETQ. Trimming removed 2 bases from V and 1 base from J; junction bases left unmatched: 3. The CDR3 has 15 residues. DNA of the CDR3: TGCGCCAGCAGCTTCGGGACAGGGGATTCCTACGAGCAGTACTTC. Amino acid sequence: CASSFGTGDSYEQYF.